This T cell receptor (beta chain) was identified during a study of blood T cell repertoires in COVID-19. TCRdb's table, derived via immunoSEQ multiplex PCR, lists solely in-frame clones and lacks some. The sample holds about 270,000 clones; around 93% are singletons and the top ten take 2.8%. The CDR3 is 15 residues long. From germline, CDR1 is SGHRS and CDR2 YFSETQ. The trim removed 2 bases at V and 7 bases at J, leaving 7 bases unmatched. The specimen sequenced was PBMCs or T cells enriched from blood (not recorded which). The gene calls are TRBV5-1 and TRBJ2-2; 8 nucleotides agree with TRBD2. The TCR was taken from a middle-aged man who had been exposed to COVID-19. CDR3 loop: CASSLSGSTGGELFF. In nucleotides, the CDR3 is TGCGCCAGCAGCTTAAGCGGGAGTACGGGCGGGGAGCTGTTTTTT.